This TCR beta chain was profiled in a study of control samples from healthy donors and cancer patients. Germline CDR1 is SEHNR and CDR2 is FQNEAQ (reference sequence). The CDR3 contains 14 residues. J lost 4 bases, V lost 7 bases, and 6 bases had no gene match. Sequencing was performed with immunoSEQ multiplex PCR; in TCRdb, only in-frame clones are kept and a portion is missing. The sample contains around 28,000 clones, roughly 93% of which appear only once. Sequenced material: PBMCs. The clonotype comes from a man aged 45 to 65 with lung cancer. The rearrangement uses TRBV7-9 and TRBJ1-3, with TRBD1 matching over 8 bases. CDR3 in DNA: TGTGCCAGCAACGGACAGGGTGCGGGAAACACCATATATTTT. It encodes CASNGQGAGNTIYF.